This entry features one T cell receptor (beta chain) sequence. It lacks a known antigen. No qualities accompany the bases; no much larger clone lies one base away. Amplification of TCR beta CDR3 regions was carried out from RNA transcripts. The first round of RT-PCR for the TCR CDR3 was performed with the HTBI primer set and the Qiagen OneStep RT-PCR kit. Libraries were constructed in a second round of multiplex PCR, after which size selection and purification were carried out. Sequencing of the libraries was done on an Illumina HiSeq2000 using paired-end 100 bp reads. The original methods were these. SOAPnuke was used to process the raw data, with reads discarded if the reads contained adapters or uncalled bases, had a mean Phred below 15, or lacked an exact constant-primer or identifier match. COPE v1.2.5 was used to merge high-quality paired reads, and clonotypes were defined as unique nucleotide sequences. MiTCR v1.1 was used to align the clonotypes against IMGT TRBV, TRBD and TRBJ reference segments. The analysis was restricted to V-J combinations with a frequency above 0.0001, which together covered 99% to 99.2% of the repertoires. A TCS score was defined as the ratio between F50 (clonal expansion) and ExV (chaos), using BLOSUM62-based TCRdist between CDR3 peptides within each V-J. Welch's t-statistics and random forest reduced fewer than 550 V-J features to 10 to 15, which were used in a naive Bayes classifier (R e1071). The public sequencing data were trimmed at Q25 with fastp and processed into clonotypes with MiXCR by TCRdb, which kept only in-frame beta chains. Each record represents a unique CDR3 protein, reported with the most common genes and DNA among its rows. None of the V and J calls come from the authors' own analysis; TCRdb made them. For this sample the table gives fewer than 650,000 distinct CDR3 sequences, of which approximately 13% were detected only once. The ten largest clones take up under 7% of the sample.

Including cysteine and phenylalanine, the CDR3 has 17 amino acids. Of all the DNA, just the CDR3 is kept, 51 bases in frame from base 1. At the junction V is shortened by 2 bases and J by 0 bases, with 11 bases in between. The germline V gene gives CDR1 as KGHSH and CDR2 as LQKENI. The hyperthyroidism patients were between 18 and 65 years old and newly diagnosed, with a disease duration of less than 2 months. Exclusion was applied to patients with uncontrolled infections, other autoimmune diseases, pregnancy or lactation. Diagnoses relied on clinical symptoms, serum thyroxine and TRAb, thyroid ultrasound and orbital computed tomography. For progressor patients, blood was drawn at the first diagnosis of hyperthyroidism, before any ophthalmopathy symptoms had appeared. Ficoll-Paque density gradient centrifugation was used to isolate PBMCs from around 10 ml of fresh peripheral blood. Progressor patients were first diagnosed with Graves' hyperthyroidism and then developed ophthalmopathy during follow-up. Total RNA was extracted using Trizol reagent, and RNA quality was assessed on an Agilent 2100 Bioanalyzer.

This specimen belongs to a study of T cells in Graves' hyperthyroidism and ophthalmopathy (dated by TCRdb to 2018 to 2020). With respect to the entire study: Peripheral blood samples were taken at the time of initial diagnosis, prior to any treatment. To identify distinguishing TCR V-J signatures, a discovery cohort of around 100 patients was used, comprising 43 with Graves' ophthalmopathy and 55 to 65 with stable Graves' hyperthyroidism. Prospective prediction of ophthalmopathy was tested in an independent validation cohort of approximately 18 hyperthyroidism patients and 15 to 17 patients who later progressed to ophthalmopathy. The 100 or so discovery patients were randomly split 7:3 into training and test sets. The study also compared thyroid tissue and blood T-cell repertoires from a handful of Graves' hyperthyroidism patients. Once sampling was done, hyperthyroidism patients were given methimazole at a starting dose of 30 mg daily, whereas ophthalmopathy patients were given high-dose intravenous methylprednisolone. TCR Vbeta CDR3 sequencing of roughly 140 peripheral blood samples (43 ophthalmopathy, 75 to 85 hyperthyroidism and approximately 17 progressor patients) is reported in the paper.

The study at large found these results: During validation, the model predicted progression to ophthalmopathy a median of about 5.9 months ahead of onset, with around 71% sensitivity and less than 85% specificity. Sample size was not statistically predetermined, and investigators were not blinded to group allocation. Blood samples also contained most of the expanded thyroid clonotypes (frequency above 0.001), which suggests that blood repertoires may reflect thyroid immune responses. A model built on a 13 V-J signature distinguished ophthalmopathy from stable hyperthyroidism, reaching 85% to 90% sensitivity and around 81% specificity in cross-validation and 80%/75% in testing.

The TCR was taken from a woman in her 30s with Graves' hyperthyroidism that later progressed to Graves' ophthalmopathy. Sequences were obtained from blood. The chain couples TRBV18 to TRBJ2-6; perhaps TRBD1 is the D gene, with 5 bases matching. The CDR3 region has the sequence CASSPRAGNSGANVLTF. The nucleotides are TGTGCCAGCTCACCAAGGGCAGGGAACTCTGGGGCCAACGTCCTGACTTTC. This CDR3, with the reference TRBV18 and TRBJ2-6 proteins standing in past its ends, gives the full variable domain NAGVMQNPRHLVRRRGQEARLRCSPMKGHSHVYWYRQLPEEGLKFMVYLQKENIIDESGMPKERFSAEFPKEGPSILRIQQVVRGDSAAYFCASSPRAGNSGANVLTFGAGSRLTVL.